These T cell receptor beta chains were read from a single sample in a study of tumor-infiltrating lymphocytes in primary liver carcinoma. MiXCR, applied by TCRdb to the multiplex PCR reads, yields one record per CDR3 protein. The sample gives approximately 210,000 distinct CDR3 sequences, approximately 64% of which show up once; about 7.1% is in the top ten. Sequenced sample: peripheral blood. These receptors originate from a woman aged 60 to 75 with primary liver carcinoma and hepatitis B virus infection. Each CDR3 is given with its conserved first and last residue. A D gene is named only where the DNA matches it firmly. Clone size is given for some rows only: seen once, a few or many times, or a class if the clone is expanded.

d_gene,abundance,j_gene,v_gene,CDR3aa,CDR3nt
.,.,TRBJ2-7,TRBV28,CASSSRGRGSYYEQYF,TGTGCCAGCAGTTCCCGGGGGAGGGGGAGTTACTACGAGCAGTACTTC
.,many,TRBJ1-6,TRBV20-1,CSASLSPYSPLHF,TGCAGTGCTAGTCTATCCCCTTATTCACCCCTCCACTTT
TRBD2,.,TRBJ2-7,TRBV12-3/TRBV12-4,CANRHSGRSYEQYF,TGTGCCAACAGACATAGCGGGAGGAGCTACGAGCAGTACTTC
.,.,TRBJ1-1,TRBV9,CASSTRDTRTEAFF,TGTGCCAGCAGCACCCGGGACACTCGCACTGAAGCTTTCTTT
.,.,TRBJ2-3,TRBV5-4,CASSLQGFGTDTQYF,TGTGCCAGCAGCCTCCAGGGCTTTGGCACAGATACGCAGTATTTT
TRBD2,.,TRBJ2-7,TRBV5-4,CASSSLSGRLSWSYEQYF,TGTGCCAGCAGCTCTCTTAGCGGGAGGCTTTCTTGGTCCTACGAGCAGTACTTC
.,once,TRBJ2-7,TRBV18,CASSPNREEVQYF,TGTGCCAGCTCACCAAACAGGGAAGAAGTACAGTACTTC
.,few,TRBJ2-7,TRBV28,CASSLVGVGSYEQYF,TGTGCCAGCAGTCTTGTCGGTGTGGGTAGCTACGAGCAGTACTTC
TRBD2,.,TRBJ2-1,TRBV11-2,CASIKPLSGSYNEQFF,TGTGCCAGCATCAAACCCCTCAGCGGGAGCTACAATGAGCAGTTCTTC
.,.,TRBJ2-7,TRBV4-1,CTSSHVNSREQCF,TGCACCAGCAGCCATGTGAACTCTCGAGAGCAGTGCTTC
.,.,TRBJ1-4,TRBV28,CASSSNEKLFF,TGTGCCAGCAGCAGTAATGAAAAACTGTTTTTT
.,few,TRBJ1-1,TRBV12-3/TRBV12-4,CASSFRQKYTEAFF,TGTGCCAGCAGTTTTCGACAGAAATACACTGAAGCTTTCTTT
TRBD2,.,TRBJ2-7,TRBV4-1,CASNQDEREGLVDEQYF,TGCGCCAGCAACCAAGACGAGCGGGAGGGTTTAGTTGACGAGCAGTACTTC
.,few,TRBJ1-3,TRBV5-1,CASSLAGGTGNTIYF,TGCGCCAGCAGCTTGGCCGGAGGGACTGGAAACACCATATATTTT
TRBD1,.,TRBJ2-6,TRBV28,CASSLGGYAPRQGGSSGANVLTF,TGTGCCAGCAGTTTAGGGGGTTATGCCCCCCGACAGGGCGGTAGCTCTGGGGCCAACGTCCTGACTTTC
TRBD2,.,TRBJ2-6,TRBV12-3/TRBV12-4,CASSLWMGRGANGANVLTF,TGTGCCAGCAGTTTATGGATGGGGCGGGGGGCGAATGGGGCCAACGTCCTGACTTTC
TRBD2,.,TRBJ2-3,TRBV19,CASSIRLAGTDTQYF,TGTGCCAGTAGTATAAGACTAGCGGGAACAGATACGCAGTATTTT
TRBD1,many,TRBJ2-7,TRBV6-1,CASSLRRTGNPESSYEQYF,TGTGCCAGCAGCCTCCGACGGACAGGGAACCCCGAAAGCTCCTACGAGCAGTACTTC
TRBD2,once,TRBJ2-1,TRBV11-2,CDSSLYLAGGGNEQFF,TGTGACAGCAGCCTGTACTTAGCGGGAGGGGGGAATGAGCAGTTCTTC
.,.,TRBJ1-2,TRBV14,CASSSLRQEGYTF,TGTGCCAGCAGCTCCCTAAGGCAGGAGGGCTACACCTTC
TRBD1,many,TRBJ2-7,TRBV7-8,CASTWTGGALPYF,TGTGCCAGCACCTGGACAGGGGGCGCTTTACCCTACTTC
TRBD1,many,TRBJ2-1,TRBV7-9,CASRTPQGASYNEQFF,TGTGCCAGCAGAACTCCCCAGGGGGCCTCCTACAATGAGCAGTTCTTC
TRBD2,.,TRBJ2-1,TRBV12-3/TRBV12-4,CASSSRTSGYNEQSF,TGTGCCAGCAGTTCTAGGACTAGCGGCTACAATGAGCAGTCCTTC
TRBD1,.,TRBJ2-3,TRBV11-2,CASSSDRTTYTQYF,TGTGCCAGCAGCTCGGACAGGACCACATATACGCAGTATTTT
TRBD2,.,TRBJ2-1,TRBV11-2,CASSFREGGHNERFF,TGTGCCAGCAGCTTCCGGGAGGGGGGACACAATGAGCGGTTCTTC
TRBD2,.,TRBJ2-7,TRBV20-1,CSATSGMGTYEQYF,TGCAGTGCTACTAGCGGGATGGGAACGTACGAGCAGTACTTC
TRBD2,.,TRBJ2-1,TRBV11-2,CDSSLMREWGEQLF,TGTGACAGCAGCTTAATGCGGGAGTGGGGTGAGCAGCTCTTC
.,.,TRBJ2-7,TRBV11-2,CVSSSDGRSYEQYF,TGTGTCAGCAGCTCGGACGGACGATCCTACGAGCAGTACTTC
TRBD1,many,TRBJ2-5,TRBV11-3,CASSHRQGVWETQYF,TGTGCCAGCAGCCATCGACAGGGGGTTTGGGAGACCCAGTACTTC
.,.,TRBJ2-3,TRBV11-3,CASSHGWWSTDTQYF,TGTGCCAGCAGTCATGGTTGGTGGAGCACAGATACGCAGTATTTT
.,few,TRBJ1-2,TRBV28,CASSLLGYGYTF,TGTGCCAGCAGTTTATTGGGCTATGGCTACACCTTC
.,.,TRBJ2-3,TRBV28,CASRGAREDTQYF,TGTGCCAGCAGGGGCGCGAGAGAAGATACGCAGTATTTT
.,.,TRBJ2-3,TRBV11-2,CASSLVESLPADTQYF,TGTGCCAGCAGCTTAGTAGAATCTTTACCTGCAGATACGCAGTATTTT
TRBD2,.,TRBJ2-1,TRBV4-2,CASSQEGLAGANEQFF,TGTGCCAGCAGCCAAGAAGGGCTAGCGGGAGCAAATGAGCAATTCTTC
.,many,TRBJ2-7,TRBV11-3,CASSVGVFGEQYF,TGTGCCAGCAGCGTCGGGGTTTTTGGCGAGCAGTACTTC
.,.,TRBJ2-5,TRBV11-1,CASLGPTGETQYF,TGTGCCAGCTTAGGACCCACTGGGGAGACCCAGTACTTC
TRBD2,.,TRBJ2-7,TRBV4-2,CASSQRLAGSYEQYF,TGTGCCAGCAGCCAGAGACTAGCGGGATCCTACGAGCAGTACTTC
.,.,TRBJ2-5,TRBV5-6,CASSSRWGGEETHYF,TGTGCCAGCAGCTCGCGGTGGGGGGGCGAAGAGACCCACTACTTC
TRBD1,.,TRBJ2-1,TRBV28,CASSPTGGYYNEQFF,TGTGCCAGCAGTCCAACAGGGGGCTACTACAATGAGCAGTTCTTC
.,many,TRBJ2-2,TRBV30,CAWSDKLPGELFF,TGTGCCTGGAGTGATAAGCTTCCCGGGGAGCTGTTTTTT
.,.,TRBJ2-7,TRBV19,CASSIVVGYEQYF,TGTGCCAGTAGTATAGTAGTTGGATACGAGCAGTACTTC
.,.,TRBJ2-1,TRBV7-3,CASSMGPSSYNEQFF,TGTGCCAGCAGCATGGGACCGAGCTCCTACAATGAGCAGTTCTTC
.,.,TRBJ1-2,TRBV6-5,CASRQVTGAAGCYTF,TGTGCCAGCAGACAAGTAACTGGGGCAGCAGGATGCTACACCTTC
.,.,TRBJ2-1,TRBV30,CAWSVKAGRLAIVGEQFF,TGTGCCTGGAGTGTTAAAGCCGGTAGACTGGCCATCGTCGGTGAGCAGTTCTTC
.,.,TRBJ2-2,TRBV11-2,CASSLDQGPAELLF,TGTGCCAGCAGCTTAGACCAGGGGCCCGCGGAGCTGCTTTTT
.,.,TRBJ2-2,TRBV11-2,CANSRSVNTGELFF,TGTGCCAACAGCCGGAGTGTAAACACCGGGGAGCTGTTTTTT
.,.,TRBJ1-3,TRBV12-3/TRBV12-4,CTTMQGTSGNTIYF,TGTACCACCATGCAGGGTACCTCTGGAAACACCATATATTTT
.,.,TRBJ2-1,TRBV6-2/TRBV6-3,CASNLQGYNEQFF,TGTGCCAGCAACCTACAGGGCTACAATGAGCAGTTCTTC
TRBD1,.,TRBJ1-2,TRBV7-8,CASSMGRGRGYYGYTF,TGTGCCAGCAGCATGGGCAGGGGGCGTGGATACTATGGCTACACCTTC
.,few,TRBJ1-1,TRBV13,CASSLGDRPYVSEAFF,TGTGCCAGCAGCTTAGGGGATAGGCCTTATGTCTCTGAAGCTTTCTTT
.,many,TRBJ2-7,TRBV12-3/TRBV12-4,CASSATWGNRNEQYF,TGTGCCAGCAGCGCCACGTGGGGGAACAGGAACGAGCAGTACTTC
.,many,TRBJ2-7,TRBV7-8,CASSRQEFSYEQYF,TGTGCCAGCAGCCGACAGGAGTTCTCCTACGAGCAGTACTTC
.,.,TRBJ2-7,TRBV28,CASTQGGMSSEQYF,TGTGCCAGCACCCAGGGGGGGATGAGTAGCGAGCAGTACTTC
.,few,TRBJ2-3,TRBV5-1,CASSIGGFSTDRQYF,TGCGCCAGCAGCATAGGGGGATTTAGCACAGATAGGCAGTATTTT